This T cell receptor beta chain stems from a study of pediatric ulcerative colitis. The CDR3 covers 17 residues. Germline trimming cut 4 bases from V and 0 bases from J; bases unmatched to any gene: 9. CDR1 is MNHNS and CDR2 is SASEGT in the germline V gene. Sequencing was performed with immunoSEQ multiplex PCR; in TCRdb, only in-frame clones are kept and a portion is missing. The sample records about 60,000 clones, more than 75% being singletons. In regard to this clone: Its antigen is as yet unknown.

Overall study results and limits: Total lymphocyte DNA, not sorted subsets, was the template. Blood-rectal clonal overlap within each person was significantly higher in ulcerative colitis patients than controls.

The clonotype originates from a boy younger than 18 who was a control in a study of pediatric ulcerative colitis. Sequenced material: blood. The chain couples TRBV6-1 to TRBJ1-5; 7 bases map to TRBD1. The CDR3 DNA sequence: TGTGCCAGCAGTGCACGGACAGGCTTATATAGCAATCAGCCCCAGCATTTT. Encoded protein: CASSARTGLYSNQPQHF.